A selection of T cell receptor beta chains follows, all from one sample in a study of cytomegalovirus exposure and HLA in healthy donors. Method: immunoSEQ multiplex PCR; TCRdb's copy keeps in-frame clones and lacks some. The profile shows roughly 120,000 clones, approximately 86% of them singletons. What was sequenced was PBMCs. These receptors were collected from a man aged 18 to 30 in good health and CMV-seropositive. Both conserved end residues are part of each CDR3. D genes are given only for firm matches. Only part of the rows carry a size: once, few, many, or a class if the clone is expanded.

clone_size j_call v_call d_call cdr3_aa cdr3_nt
- TRBJ2-1 TRBV4-3 - CASSQEAVSSYNEQFF TGCGCCAGCAGCCAAGAAGCGGTCAGCTCCTACAATGAGCAGTTCTTC
- TRBJ2-1 TRBV5-4 TRBD2 CASSLALAGMNEQFF TGTGCCAGCAGCTTGGCCCTAGCGGGGATGAATGAGCAGTTCTTC
- TRBJ1-2 TRBV4-1 TRBD1 CASSQNRGANYGYTF TGCGCCAGCAGCCAAAACAGGGGAGCTAACTATGGCTACACCTTC
- TRBJ2-7 TRBV7-2 - CASSLYGRGLGEQYF TGTGCCAGCAGCTTATACGGGAGAGGGCTTGGGGAGCAGTACTTC
- TRBJ1-2 TRBV7-9 - CASSFREAGYTF TGTGCCAGCAGCTTTAGGGAGGCTGGCTACACCTTC
once TRBJ1-6 TRBV10-1 - CASSDKPSSPLHF TGCGCCAGCAGTGATAAGCCATCTTCACCCCTCCACTTT
- TRBJ2-5 TRBV5-1 - CASSPSEGTQETQYF TGCGCCAGCAGCCCCTCCGAGGGGACTCAAGAGACCCAGTACTTC
once TRBJ2-5 TRBV5-1 - CASSLAGIGETQYF TGCGCCAGCAGCTTGGCCGGGATCGGGGAGACCCAGTACTTC
- TRBJ2-1 TRBV2 - CASSAFGFMFF TGTGCCAGCAGTGCCTTTGGCTTTATGTTCTTC
- TRBJ2-1 TRBV5-4 TRBD2 CASSRSGGRSYNEQFF TGTGCCAGCAGCAGAAGCGGGGGCCGCTCCTACAATGAGCAGTTCTTC
- TRBJ2-5 TRBV4-1 - CASSQFLYQETQYF TGCGCCAGCAGCCAATTTCTGTACCAAGAGACCCAGTACTTC
- TRBJ2-1 TRBV28 - CASRSNPPGGNEQFF TGTGCCAGCAGGTCAAATCCCCCCGGGGGAAATGAGCAGTTCTTC
few TRBJ2-7 TRBV6-1 TRBD2 CASSFGTRSLEQYF TGTGCCAGCAGTTTCGGGACTAGGTCTCTGGAGCAGTACTTC
once TRBJ2-3 TRBV6-6 TRBD1 CASRYRDRVTDTQYF TGTGCCAGCAGATACCGGGACAGGGTCACAGATACGCAGTATTTT
- TRBJ2-1 TRBV6-5 - CASSHRDTQFF TGTGCCAGCAGTCATCGGGACACTCAGTTCTTC
once TRBJ1-3 TRBV15 - CATSRIGGPGNTIYF TGTGCCACCAGCAGGATTGGGGGCCCTGGAAACACCATATATTTT
- TRBJ2-7 TRBV19 - CASSTLGVGEQYF TGTGCCAGTAGTACCCTCGGGGTGGGGGAGCAGTACTTC
- TRBJ1-6 TRBV4-1 - CASSQSRAGVVSYNSPLHF TGCGCCAGCAGCCAAAGCAGGGCGGGGGTGGTCTCCTATAATTCACCCCTCCACTTT
- TRBJ1-1 TRBV10-3 - CAISDGEGAEAFF TGTGCCATCAGTGACGGGGAAGGCGCTGAAGCTTTCTTT
- TRBJ1-2 TRBV7-2 - CASSLGGLGYTF TGTGCCAGCAGCTTAGGAGGGCTTGGCTACACCTTC
few TRBJ1-2 TRBV6-5 TRBD1 CASSYSLTGVGIGYTF TGTGCCAGCAGTTACTCCTTGACAGGGGTGGGGATTGGCTACACCTTC
once TRBJ2-1 TRBV28 TRBD2 CATKGVLAGAEQFF TGTGCCACCAAAGGAGTCCTAGCGGGGGCTGAGCAGTTCTTC
- TRBJ1-1 TRBV15 - CATSRVGLFGGRGTEAFF TGTGCCACCAGCAGAGTTGGTCTTTTCGGGGGGCGCGGGACTGAAGCTTTCTTT
once TRBJ1-6 TRBV5-4 TRBD1 CASSFSGQPNSPLHF TGTGCCAGCAGCTTTTCGGGACAGCCTAATTCACCCCTCCACTTT
- TRBJ1-5 TRBV4-1 - CASSPPGFGNQPQHF TGCGCCAGCAGTCCCCCGGGGTTCGGCAATCAGCCCCAGCATTTT
few TRBJ2-5 TRBV5-1 - CASSLGQGIQETQYF TGCGCCAGCAGCTTAGGGCAGGGGATCCAAGAGACCCAGTACTTC
- TRBJ1-4 TRBV7-9 - CASSQGGGREKLFF TGTGCCAGCAGCCAAGGGGGGGGTCGCGAAAAACTGTTTTTT
- TRBJ1-2 TRBV5-6 TRBD1 CASSLEWQGAYGYTF TGTGCCAGCAGCTTGGAGTGGCAGGGGGCGTATGGCTACACCTTC
- TRBJ1-1 TRBV6-1 - CASSERGGMNTEAFF TGTGCCAGCAGTGAACGGGGTGGCATGAACACTGAAGCTTTCTTT
- TRBJ2-1 TRBV5-4 TRBD2 CASRPTSGGDNEQFF TGTGCCAGCAGGCCGACTAGCGGGGGAGACAATGAGCAGTTCTTC
- TRBJ1-2 TRBV11-2 - CASSPALEGGYTF TGTGCCAGCAGCCCCGCCCTTGAGGGAGGCTACACCTTC
- TRBJ1-2 TRBV13 - CASSLGGALKGYTF TGTGCCAGCAGCTTAGGAGGGGCGTTGAAGGGCTACACCTTC
- TRBJ2-7 TRBV2 TRBD2 CASTIAGGHEQYF TGTGCCAGCACCATAGCGGGGGGACACGAGCAGTACTTC
- TRBJ2-3 TRBV7-9 TRBD2 CASSLEGGEGTDTQYF TGTGCCAGCAGCTTAGAGGGAGGGGAGGGCACAGATACGCAGTATTTT
few TRBJ1-5 TRBV15 TRBD1 CATSSDRVSNQPQHF TGTGCCACCAGCTCCGACAGGGTGAGCAATCAGCCCCAGCATTTT